Listed below are T cell receptor beta chains from one sample, sequenced in a study of T cell repertoires in cytomegalovirus infection. No antigen has been assigned to these receptors. TCRdb ran MiXCR on the reads and lists one entry per CDR3 protein. The repertoire includes approximately 990,000 distinct CDR3 sequences, approximately 31% of them detected once, and 13% sits in the top ten. Specimen: cultured CD8+ T cells from PBMCs, collected from culture after CMV antigen stimulation. The receptors shown here come from a human donor in good health (CMV status not recorded). Some clones in this sample may be carry-over from other donors' samples. Both conserved end residues are part of each CDR3. D genes are given only for firm matches. Size values are once, few and many counts, or a class for expanded clones, and some rows have none.

d_gene: -; j_gene: TRBJ1-5; abundance: many; v_gene: TRBV7-2; CDR3aa: CASSLDFAGQGQPQHF; CDR3nt: TGTGCCAGCAGCCTAGATTTTGCAGGCCAAGGGCAGCCCCAGCATTTT
d_gene: -; j_gene: TRBJ2-3; abundance: few; v_gene: TRBV4-2; CDR3aa: CASSPQGGLSTDTQYF; CDR3nt: TGTGCCAGCAGCCCCCAGGGTGGCCTGAGCACAGATACGCAGTATTTT
d_gene: -; j_gene: TRBJ2-1; abundance: -; v_gene: TRBV7-9; CDR3aa: CASSLGDERFF; CDR3nt: TGTGCCAGCAGCTTAGGTGATGAACGGTTCTTC
d_gene: -; j_gene: TRBJ1-6; abundance: few; v_gene: TRBV7-8; CDR3aa: CASSLAGVAYNSPLHF; CDR3nt: TGTGCCAGCAGCCTGGCGGGGGTCGCCTATAATTCACCCCTCCACTTT
d_gene: -; j_gene: TRBJ1-1; abundance: -; v_gene: TRBV7-9; CDR3aa: CASSPRQLNTEAFF; CDR3nt: TGTGCCAGCAGCCCTCGACAGCTGAACACTGAAGCTTTCTTT
d_gene: TRBD2; j_gene: TRBJ2-3; abundance: -; v_gene: TRBV6-6; CDR3aa: CASSYSTSSGGRTDTQYF; CDR3nt: TGTGCCAGCAGTTACTCTACGTCAAGCGGGGGGCGCACAGATACGCAGTATTTT
d_gene: -; j_gene: TRBJ1-3; abundance: many; v_gene: TRBV6-6; CDR3aa: CASSYGTGAGNTIYF; CDR3nt: TGTGCCAGCAGTTACGGTACAGGCGCTGGAAACACCATATATTTT
d_gene: -; j_gene: TRBJ1-1; abundance: few; v_gene: TRBV18; CDR3aa: CASEPGPNTEAFF; CDR3nt: TGTGCCAGCGAGCCGGGGCCCAACACTGAAGCTTTCTTT
d_gene: -; j_gene: TRBJ1-1; abundance: -; v_gene: TRBV27; CDR3aa: CASRKGGTEAFF; CDR3nt: TGTGCCAGCCGCAAAGGGGGAACTGAAGCTTTCTTT
d_gene: -; j_gene: TRBJ2-6; abundance: -; v_gene: TRBV7-2; CDR3aa: CASLVPGSGANVLTF; CDR3nt: TGTGCCAGCTTGGTCCCAGGGTCGGGGGCCAACGTCCTGACTTTC
d_gene: -; j_gene: TRBJ1-4; abundance: few; v_gene: TRBV7-6; CDR3aa: CASSYRGGATNEKLFF; CDR3nt: TGTGCCAGCAGCTACAGAGGGGGAGCCACTAATGAAAAACTGTTTTTT
d_gene: -; j_gene: TRBJ2-7; abundance: -; v_gene: TRBV7-6; CDR3aa: CASSQAGTSTYEQYF; CDR3nt: TGTGCCAGCAGTCAGGCCGGGACAAGTACCTACGAGCAGTACTTC
d_gene: TRBD2; j_gene: TRBJ2-7; abundance: many; v_gene: TRBV7-6; CDR3aa: CASSLGRGADDEQYF; CDR3nt: TGTGCCAGCAGCTTAGGGCGGGGGGCCGACGACGAGCAGTACTTC
d_gene: -; j_gene: TRBJ2-2; abundance: few; v_gene: TRBV7-9; CDR3aa: CASSLPAVGANTGELFF; CDR3nt: TGTGCCAGCAGCTTACCGGCAGTCGGCGCGAACACCGGGGAGCTGTTTTTT
d_gene: -; j_gene: TRBJ2-3; abundance: -; v_gene: TRBV4-1; CDR3aa: CASSQLDYDTQYF; CDR3nt: TGCGCCAGCAGCCAACTCGACTATGATACGCAGTATTTT
d_gene: -; j_gene: TRBJ2-1; abundance: -; v_gene: TRBV19; CDR3aa: CASSLSAGPQYNEQFF; CDR3nt: TGTGCCAGTAGTCTCTCGGCCGGGCCTCAATACAATGAGCAGTTCTTC
d_gene: TRBD1; j_gene: TRBJ2-5; abundance: -; v_gene: TRBV12-3/TRBV12-4; CDR3aa: CASSFPGQKGTQYF; CDR3nt: TGTGCCAGCAGTTTCCCGGGACAGAAGGGAACCCAGTACTTC
d_gene: -; j_gene: TRBJ1-2; abundance: -; v_gene: TRBV27; CDR3aa: CASSLNPTVYGYTF; CDR3nt: TGTGCCAGCAGTTTAAACCCGACAGTCTATGGCTACACCTTC
d_gene: -; j_gene: TRBJ2-7; abundance: -; v_gene: TRBV4-1; CDR3aa: CASSQERDNYEQYF; CDR3nt: TGCGCCAGCAGCCAAGAGAGGGACAACTACGAGCAGTACTTC
d_gene: -; j_gene: TRBJ1-6; abundance: few; v_gene: TRBV6-5; CDR3aa: CASSSSEYNSPLHF; CDR3nt: TGTGCCAGCAGTTCCTCGGAATATAATTCACCCCTCCACTTT
d_gene: TRBD1; j_gene: TRBJ2-1; abundance: few; v_gene: TRBV27; CDR3aa: CASSPRQGDHNEQFF; CDR3nt: TGTGCCAGCAGTCCTCGACAGGGGGACCACAATGAGCAGTTCTTC
d_gene: -; j_gene: TRBJ1-3; abundance: -; v_gene: TRBV10-3; CDR3aa: CAISDRGPSRGNTIYF; CDR3nt: TGTGCCATCAGTGACCGGGGTCCGAGTCGTGGAAACACCATATATTTT
d_gene: -; j_gene: TRBJ2-5; abundance: -; v_gene: TRBV15; CDR3aa: CATTGMVYSGETQYF; CDR3nt: TGTGCCACCACAGGGATGGTATACTCAGGAGAGACCCAGTACTTC
d_gene: TRBD2; j_gene: TRBJ2-7; abundance: many; v_gene: TRBV7-6; CDR3aa: CASSPSGRAFEQYF; CDR3nt: TGTGCCAGCAGCCCATCAGGGAGGGCCTTCGAGCAGTACTTC
d_gene: -; j_gene: TRBJ2-1; abundance: -; v_gene: TRBV29-1; CDR3aa: CSAEYVGKERKQFF; CDR3nt: TGCAGCGCCGAGTACGTGGGGAAGGAGCGTAAGCAGTTCTTC
d_gene: -; j_gene: TRBJ1-5; abundance: few; v_gene: TRBV19; CDR3aa: CASSIVAGYQPQHF; CDR3nt: TGTGCCAGTAGTATAGTTGCAGGGTATCAGCCCCAGCATTTT
d_gene: TRBD2; j_gene: TRBJ2-1; abundance: -; v_gene: TRBV25-1; CDR3aa: CASSAPEGLAVQFF; CDR3nt: TGTGCCAGCAGTGCCCCTGAGGGACTAGCTGTGCAGTTCTTC
d_gene: TRBD1; j_gene: TRBJ1-2; abundance: once; v_gene: TRBV4-3; CDR3aa: CASSQDRGQGFNYGYTF; CDR3nt: TGCGCCAGCAGCCAAGACAGGGGACAGGGGTTTAACTATGGCTACACCTTC
d_gene: -; j_gene: TRBJ1-2; abundance: -; v_gene: TRBV7-4; CDR3aa: CASSLGGGYWGYGYTF; CDR3nt: TGTGCCAGCAGCTTAGGGGGAGGGTACTGGGGCTATGGCTACACCTTC
d_gene: -; j_gene: TRBJ1-1; abundance: -; v_gene: TRBV2; CDR3aa: CASSETDGNTEAFF; CDR3nt: TGTGCCAGCAGTGAAACGGACGGGAACACTGAAGCTTTCTTT
d_gene: TRBD1; j_gene: TRBJ1-2; abundance: -; v_gene: TRBV19; CDR3aa: CATRDREVSLANYGYTF; CDR3nt: TGTGCCACCCGCGACAGGGAGGTATCCCTCGCTAACTATGGCTACACCTTC
d_gene: -; j_gene: TRBJ2-3; abundance: -; v_gene: TRBV5-4; CDR3aa: CASSSSIILADTQYF; CDR3nt: TGTGCCAGCAGCTCCTCCATTATCCTAGCCGATACGCAGTATTTT
d_gene: -; j_gene: TRBJ2-1; abundance: -; v_gene: TRBV24-1; CDR3aa: CATSDWDIYNEQFF; CDR3nt: TGTGCCACCAGTGATTGGGACATCTACAATGAGCAGTTCTTC
d_gene: TRBD2; j_gene: TRBJ2-3; abundance: -; v_gene: TRBV14; CDR3aa: CASSPGLAGGLSTDTQYF; CDR3nt: TGTGCCAGCAGCCCGGGACTAGCGGGGGGCCTCAGCACAGATACGCAGTATTTT
d_gene: -; j_gene: TRBJ2-5; abundance: -; v_gene: TRBV12-5; CDR3aa: CASGRTDQETQYF; CDR3nt: TGTGCTAGTGGTCGGACAGACCAAGAGACCCAGTACTTC
d_gene: -; j_gene: TRBJ2-3; abundance: many; v_gene: TRBV7-2; CDR3aa: CASSRPRLILRTDTQYF; CDR3nt: TGTGCCAGCAGCCGCCCCAGACTGATCCTTCGCACAGATACGCAGTATTTT
d_gene: TRBD2; j_gene: TRBJ2-2; abundance: -; v_gene: TRBV4-1; CDR3aa: CASSPQSGGDTGELFF; CDR3nt: TGCGCCAGCAGCCCCCAAAGCGGGGGGGACACCGGGGAGCTGTTTTTT
d_gene: -; j_gene: TRBJ1-4; abundance: -; v_gene: TRBV29-1; CDR3aa: CSAREVNEKLFF; CDR3nt: TGCAGCGCCAGAGAGGTTAATGAAAAACTGTTTTTT
d_gene: -; j_gene: TRBJ1-1; abundance: -; v_gene: TRBV2; CDR3aa: CASSEDWGDTEAFF; CDR3nt: TGTGCCAGCAGTGAAGATTGGGGGGACACTGAAGCTTTCTTT
d_gene: -; j_gene: TRBJ2-3; abundance: few; v_gene: TRBV2; CDR3aa: CARNQGTDTQYF; CDR3nt: TGTGCCAGAAACCAGGGCACAGATACGCAGTATTTT
d_gene: -; j_gene: TRBJ2-2; abundance: -; v_gene: TRBV28; CDR3aa: CAGSPTAPFGELFF; CDR3nt: TGTGCCGGCAGTCCGACAGCCCCGTTCGGGGAGCTGTTTTTT
d_gene: -; j_gene: TRBJ2-5; abundance: -; v_gene: TRBV27; CDR3aa: CASNRGGALETQYF; CDR3nt: TGTGCCAGCAACCGTGGGGGGGCATTGGAGACCCAGTACTTC
d_gene: -; j_gene: TRBJ2-3; abundance: -; v_gene: TRBV24-1; CDR3aa: CATRGGENTQYF; CDR3nt: TGTGCCACCCGGGGCGGTGAGAATACGCAGTATTTT
d_gene: -; j_gene: TRBJ1-5; abundance: few; v_gene: TRBV15; CDR3aa: CATSRDRGDNQPQHF; CDR3nt: TGTGCCACCAGCAGAGATCGAGGGGACAATCAGCCCCAGCATTTT
d_gene: -; j_gene: TRBJ2-4; abundance: -; v_gene: TRBV4-3; CDR3aa: CASSQTAGYRNIQYF; CDR3nt: TGCGCCAGCAGCCAAACTGCTGGATATCGGAACATTCAGTACTTC
d_gene: -; j_gene: TRBJ2-3; abundance: -; v_gene: TRBV12-5; CDR3aa: CASGLEAGWTDTQYF; CDR3nt: TGTGCTAGTGGTTTGGAGGCAGGGTGGACAGATACGCAGTATTTT
d_gene: -; j_gene: TRBJ2-7; abundance: -; v_gene: TRBV27; CDR3aa: CASSHSRGALTYEQYF; CDR3nt: TGTGCCAGCAGTCACTCCCGGGGCGCGTTGACCTACGAGCAGTACTTC
d_gene: -; j_gene: TRBJ2-7; abundance: -; v_gene: TRBV6-1; CDR3aa: CASNSGFSYEQYF; CDR3nt: TGTGCCAGCAACTCTGGCTTTTCCTACGAGCAGTACTTC
d_gene: TRBD1; j_gene: TRBJ1-1; abundance: few; v_gene: TRBV12-5; CDR3aa: CASGSDLAGGLPTEGDTEAFF; CDR3nt: TGTGCTAGTGGTTCGGATTTGGCAGGGGGCCTCCCGACCGAGGGGGACACTGAAGCTTTCTTT
d_gene: TRBD1; j_gene: TRBJ1-5; abundance: few; v_gene: TRBV20-1; CDR3aa: CSAQPGQGLVGNQPQHF; CDR3nt: TGCAGTGCTCAACCGGGACAGGGGTTAGTGGGCAATCAGCCCCAGCATTTT
d_gene: TRBD1; j_gene: TRBJ2-2; abundance: few; v_gene: TRBV7-6; CDR3aa: CASSRRTGGTGELFF; CDR3nt: TGTGCCAGCAGCCGACGGACAGGGGGCACCGGGGAGCTGTTTTTT
d_gene: -; j_gene: TRBJ1-2; abundance: -; v_gene: TRBV12-3/TRBV12-4; CDR3aa: CASSAIAISPSLYGYTF; CDR3nt: TGTGCCAGCAGTGCCATCGCCATATCCCCCTCCCTCTATGGCTACACCTTC
d_gene: -; j_gene: TRBJ1-5; abundance: many; v_gene: TRBV7-8; CDR3aa: CASSFEPLRDVSNQPQHF; CDR3nt: TGTGCCAGCAGCTTTGAGCCCCTTAGGGACGTTAGCAATCAGCCCCAGCATTTT